This paragraph reports one T cell receptor beta chain. The antigen remains undetermined. This record comes from a study of T cells in localized non-small cell lung cancer. General observations from the study: In adjacent lung, a median roughly 60 of the top 100 tumor clones were found.

Libraries were prepared by immunoSEQ multiplex PCR; TCRdb keeps only in-frame clonotypes and omits some of them. The table lists around 100,000 clones, roughly 90% of them singletons, with more than 14% in the top ten. This CDR3 is built from 12 residues. Germline lookup yields CDR1 SGHRS and CDR2 YFSETQ. The V end lost 2 bases, the J end lost 12 bases, and 13 bases lay between the germline ends. This chain links TRBV5-1 with TRBJ2-3; D is possibly TRBD1 (5 bases). The specimen was peripheral blood, collected before any cancer treatment. This receptor was obtained from a man aged 35 to 69 with stage I squamous cell lung carcinoma. CDR3 sequence: CASSFDSLRQYF. The CDR3 bases are TGCGCCAGCAGCTTCGACAGCCTGCGACAGTATTTT.